The 18 T cell receptor beta chains below all came from one sample that was sequenced in a study of cytomegalovirus exposure and HLA in healthy donors. A multiplex PCR was run with 60 Vbeta primers and 13 Jbeta primers. Sequencing was performed with immunoSEQ multiplex PCR; in TCRdb, only in-frame clones are kept and a portion is missing. The repertoire has around 110,000 clones, roughly four fifths of them found once; the top ten carry about 1.6%. Source material: PBMCs. The receptors here all came from a middle-aged man in good health and CMV-seronegative.

The chain couples TRBV18 to TRBJ2-3; TRBD1 aligns across 7 bases. Germline V gene sequence: CDR1 KGHSH, CDR2 LQKENI. The CDR3 contains 16 residues. V was clipped by 1 base and J by 0 bases; unmatched bases: 4. The CDR3 reads CASSPQRGRSTDTQYF. CDR3 nucleotide sequence: TGTGCCAGCTCACCACAGAGGGGGCGTAGCACAGATACGCAGTATTTT.

This clone was seen more than once but under ten times. The J gene is TRBJ1-1, the V gene TRBV6-6; TRBD1 agrees at 8 bases. CDR1 and CDR2 from the germline V gene are MNHNY and SVGAGI (reference sequence). The CDR3 loop spans 16 amino acids. J gave up 0 bases and V 4 bases, and 7 bases lay outside the gene matches. CDR3 nucleotide sequence: TGTGCCAGCAGTTCCAGCAGGGGGCATATGAACACTGAAGCTTTCTTT. Amino acid sequence: CASSSSRGHMNTEAFF.

The chain joins TRBV7-2 to TRBJ2-5; 10 bases fit TRBD2. The CDR3 spans 16 residues. Germline CDR1 and CDR2: SGHTA and FQGNSA. Losses at the gene ends were 5 bases for V and 5 bases for J; bases not matched to a gene: 11. In DNA form, the CDR3 reads TGTGCCAGCAGCCACCGCCGACTAGCGGGTGGGGAGACCCAGTACTTC. This translates into CASSHRRLAGGETQYF.

This sequence joins TRBV28 and TRBJ1-4, with D unclear. CDR1 and CDR2 from the germline V gene are MDHEN and SYDVKM. The CDR3 contains 14 residues. The germline V and J ends were trimmed by 2 bases and 4 bases, with 8 bases remaining between them. CDR3 nucleotides: TGTGCCAGCAGTTTAAGTGACTATAATGAAAAACTGTTTTTT. Protein product: CASSLSDYNEKLFF.

This sequence joins TRBV12-5 and TRBJ2-5; tentatively, D is TRBD2 (5 bases). The V end lost 4 bases, the J end lost 7 bases, and 13 bases lay between the germline ends. The CDR3 totals 13 residues. The V gene's germline CDR1 is LGHNT and CDR2 FRNRAP. The CDR3 is CASGSPPRGTQYF. The DNA of the CDR3 is TGTGCTAGTGGTTCACCACCCCGGGGGACCCAGTACTTC.

V usage is TRBV19 and J usage is TRBJ1-4; 9 bases are a match to TRBD1. The V segment lost 5 bases and the J segment 8 bases; nucleotides outside the gene matches: 15. Per the germline V gene, CDR1 is LNHDA and CDR2 is SQIVND (reference sequence). The CDR3 totals 17 residues. The CDR3 reads CASSPITGTGLGEKLFF. In DNA, the CDR3 is TGTGCCAGTAGTCCTATAACCGGGACAGGGTTAGGAGAAAAACTGTTTTTT.

The chain links TRBV5-1 to TRBJ1-4; 8 bases align to TRBD1. Germline V CDR1 and CDR2: SGHRS, YFSETQ. The V and J ends lost 2 bases and 8 bases, in that order; junction bases with no gene match: 5. This CDR3 contains 14 residues. The CDR3 DNA reads TGCGCCAGCAGCTTCGGACAGGGTCCGGAAAAACTGTTTTTT. This translates into CASSFGQGPEKLFF.

The genes are TRBV10-1 and TRBJ1-1; TRBD1 matches 7 bases. From germline, CDR1 is WNHNN and CDR2 SYGVQD (reference sequence). The ends lost 4 bases at V and 0 bases at J; junction bases unmatched: 5. The CDR3 runs 15 residues. The CDR3 protein is CASSAGQVLNTEAFF. The CDR3 DNA follows: TGCGCCAGCAGTGCAGGACAGGTATTGAACACTGAAGCTTTCTTT.

This chain uses TRBV12-5 with TRBJ1-1; D call uncertain. The germline gives CDR1 LGHNT, CDR2 FRNRAP. The CDR3 is 14 amino acids. The V gene lost 6 bases and the J gene lost 0 bases, with 11 bases spanning the gap. DNA of the CDR3: TGTGCTAGTGGGCTTGAGGGTGTGAACACTGAAGCTTTCTTT. Protein sequence: CASGLEGVNTEAFF.

As concerns this clone: Germline and junction disagree at one end, which may indicate a read error. The chain uses TRBV7-8 and TRBJ2-7; unclear D gene. The CDR3 length is 15 residues. Germline V CDR1 and CDR2: SGHVS, FQNEAQ. CDR3 bases: TGTGCCAGCATCTTAGGACCCGCAAACGGGTACGAGCAGTACTTC. This codes for CASILGPANGYEQYF.

V is TRBV19 and J is TRBJ1-4; D is possibly TRBD1 (5 bases). The CDR3 runs 16 residues. V was trimmed by 5 bases and J by 0 bases, leaving 13 bases between them. Germline V gives CDR1 LNHDA, CDR2 SQIVND (reference sequence). The CDR3 DNA is TGTGCCAGTAGTTCCCCCGGGGGGGCAACTAATGAAAAACTGTTTTTT. It translates to CASSSPGGATNEKLFF.

V is TRBV27 and J is TRBJ2-2; D ambiguous. Trimming removed 6 bases from V and 3 bases from J, with 17 bases in between. CDR1 and CDR2 from the germline V gene are MNHEY and SMNVEV (reference sequence). The CDR3 is 16 residues long. The CDR3 bases are TGTGCCAGCAGCCCAGGTTCGTCACCGTACACCGGGGAGCTGTTTTTT. Its protein is CASSPGSSPYTGELFF.

The rearrangement joins TRBV19 to TRBJ1-5; 9 bases line up with TRBD1. Germline V gene lookup returns CDR1 LNHDA and CDR2 SQIVND (reference sequence). V lost 5 bases, J lost 16 bases, and 9 bases stayed unmatched. CDR3 length equals 12 residues. The chain's CDR3 is CASSPRDRAEHF. As DNA, the CDR3 is TGTGCCAGTAGTCCCCGGGACAGGGCGGAACATTTT.

This clone was picked up one time. The chain links TRBV27 to TRBJ2-1, with TRBD2 as a possible D gene (6 bases). The CDR3 runs 15 residues. Germline V CDR1 and CDR2: MNHEY, SMNVEV (reference sequence). V lost 3 bases and J lost 5, with 14 bases in between. CDR3 coding DNA: TGTGCCAGCAGTTTGGGCACCGGGAGCCACAATGAGCAGTTCTTC. It codes for CASSLGTGSHNEQFF.

This clone has just one count. V usage is TRBV19 and J usage is TRBJ1-1, with 8 bases lining up with TRBD1. After removal of 7 bases from V and 10 bases from J, the junction contained 14 bases not matched to a gene. The CDR3 has 14 amino acids. Germline loops: CDR1 LNHDA, CDR2 SQIVND (reference sequence). CDR3 loop: CASIRTGSVGGAFF. CDR3 sequence (DNA): TGTGCCAGTATTCGGACAGGGTCAGTTGGTGGAGCTTTCTTT. Complete variable domain (other parts from reference TRBV19 and TRBJ1-1): DGGITQSPKYLFRKEGQNVTLSCEQNLNHDAMYWYRQDPGQGLRLIYYSQIVNDFQKGDIAEGYSVSREKKESFPLTVTSAQKNPTAFYLCASIRTGSVGGAFFGQGTRLTVV.

The rearrangement uses TRBV5-6 and TRBJ2-2, with 10 bases matching TRBD1. From germline, CDR1 is SGHDT and CDR2 YYEEEE. The CDR3 has 16 residues. Trimming removed 3 bases from V and 1 base from J; junction bases left unmatched: 3. The CDR3 here is CASSWWDRGNTGELFF. As DNA, the CDR3 is TGTGCCAGCAGCTGGTGGGACAGGGGGAACACCGGGGAGCTGTTTTTT. Looking up the rest from reference TRBV5-6 and TRBJ2-2 gives the full variable domain: DAGVTQSPTHLIKTRGQQVTLRCSPKSGHDTVSWYQQALGQGPQFIFQYYEEEERQRGNFPDRFSGHQFPNYSSELNVNALLLGDSALYLCASSWWDRGNTGELFFGEGSRLTVL.

In DNA form, the CDR3 reads TGTGCCAGCAGCTTATCCGGTGGTCCTTATCAGCCCCAGCATTTT. Translation gives CASSLSGGPYQPQHF. The chain employs TRBV7-9 and TRBJ1-5; the D is unclear. CDR3 length: 15 residues. Trimming left V 2 bases short and J 5 bases short, with 13 bases between. Germline V lookup: CDR1 SEHNR, CDR2 FQNEAQ (reference sequence).

This clone was seen only once. This rearrangement joins TRBV2 to TRBJ2-6; no reliable D call. CDR1 is SNHLY and CDR2 is FYNNEI in the germline V gene. Trimming left V 1 base short and J 4 bases short, with 8 bases between. This CDR3 comprises 15 residues. The CDR3 loop reads CASSEVSWGANVLTF. In DNA form, the CDR3 reads TGTGCCAGCAGTGAAGTCAGTTGGGGGGCCAACGTCCTGACTTTC.